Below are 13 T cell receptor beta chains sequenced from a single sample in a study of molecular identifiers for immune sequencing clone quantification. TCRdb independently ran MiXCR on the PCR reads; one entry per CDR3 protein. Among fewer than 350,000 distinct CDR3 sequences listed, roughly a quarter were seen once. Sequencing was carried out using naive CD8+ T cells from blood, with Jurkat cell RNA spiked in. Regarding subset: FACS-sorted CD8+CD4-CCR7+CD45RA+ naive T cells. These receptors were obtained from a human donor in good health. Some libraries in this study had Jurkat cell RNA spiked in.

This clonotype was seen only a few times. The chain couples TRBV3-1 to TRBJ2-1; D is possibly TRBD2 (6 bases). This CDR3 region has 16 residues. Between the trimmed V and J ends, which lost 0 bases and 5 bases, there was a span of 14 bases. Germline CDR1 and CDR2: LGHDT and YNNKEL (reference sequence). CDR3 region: CASSQDTSGLDNEQFF. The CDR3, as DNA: TGTGCCAGCAGCCAAGATACAAGCGGGCTGGACAATGAGCAGTTCTTC.

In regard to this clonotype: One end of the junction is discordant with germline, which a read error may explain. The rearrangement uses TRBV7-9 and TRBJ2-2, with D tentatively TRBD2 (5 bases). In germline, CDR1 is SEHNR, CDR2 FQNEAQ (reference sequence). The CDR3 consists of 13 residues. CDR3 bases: TGTGCCAGCAGCCCGACTATCACCGGTGAGCTGGTTTTT. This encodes CASSPTITGELVF. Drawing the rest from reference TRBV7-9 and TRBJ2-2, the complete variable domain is DTGVSQNPRHKITKRGQNVTFRCDPISEHNRLYWYRQTLGQGPEFLTYFQNEAQLEKSRLLSDRFSAERPKGSFSTLEIQRTEQGDSAMYLCASSPTITGELVFGEGSRLTVL.

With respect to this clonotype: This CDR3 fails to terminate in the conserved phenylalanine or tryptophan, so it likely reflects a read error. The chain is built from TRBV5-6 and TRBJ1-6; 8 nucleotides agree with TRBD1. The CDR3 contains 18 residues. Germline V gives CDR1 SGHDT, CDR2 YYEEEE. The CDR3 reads CASSLEVGTGGRYSPLHL. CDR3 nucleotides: TGCGCCAGCAGCTTGGAGGTCGGGACAGGTGGCCGATATTCACCCCTCCACCTT.

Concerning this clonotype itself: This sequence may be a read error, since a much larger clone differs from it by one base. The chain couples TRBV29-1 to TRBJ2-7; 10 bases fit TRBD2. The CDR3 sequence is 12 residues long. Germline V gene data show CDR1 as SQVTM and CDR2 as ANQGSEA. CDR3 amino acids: CSVLAGDYGQYF. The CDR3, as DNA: TGCAGCGTGCTAGCGGGAGACTACGGGCAGTACTTC.

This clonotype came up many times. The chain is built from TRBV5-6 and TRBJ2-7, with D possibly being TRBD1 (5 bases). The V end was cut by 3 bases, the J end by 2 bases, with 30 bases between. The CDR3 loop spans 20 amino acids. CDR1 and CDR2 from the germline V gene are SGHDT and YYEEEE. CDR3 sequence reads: CASSSSLRVDSKTSAYEQYF. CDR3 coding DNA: TGTGCCAGCAGCTCCTCCCTCCGGGTCGACAGTAAGACATCTGCCTACGAGCAGTACTTC. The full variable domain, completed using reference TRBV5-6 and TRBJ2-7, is DAGVTQSPTHLIKTRGQQVTLRCSPKSGHDTVSWYQQALGQGPQFIFQYYEEEERQRGNFPDRFSGHQFPNYSSELNVNALLLGDSALYLCASSSSLRVDSKTSAYEQYFGPGTRLTVT.

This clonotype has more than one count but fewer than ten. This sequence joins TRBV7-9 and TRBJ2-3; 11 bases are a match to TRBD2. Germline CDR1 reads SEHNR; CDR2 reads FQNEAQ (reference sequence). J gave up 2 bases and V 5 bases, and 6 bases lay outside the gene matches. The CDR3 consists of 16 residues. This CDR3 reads CASSLTSGSITDTQYF. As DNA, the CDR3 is TGTGCCAGCAGCCTAACTAGCGGGAGCATCACAGATACGCAGTATTTT.

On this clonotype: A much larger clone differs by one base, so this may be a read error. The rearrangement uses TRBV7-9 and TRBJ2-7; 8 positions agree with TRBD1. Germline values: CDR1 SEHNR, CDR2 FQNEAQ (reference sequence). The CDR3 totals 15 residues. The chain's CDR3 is CASSSILDRVDEQNF. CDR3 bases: TGTGCCAGCAGCTCCATCTTGGACAGGGTTGACGAGCAGAACTTC.

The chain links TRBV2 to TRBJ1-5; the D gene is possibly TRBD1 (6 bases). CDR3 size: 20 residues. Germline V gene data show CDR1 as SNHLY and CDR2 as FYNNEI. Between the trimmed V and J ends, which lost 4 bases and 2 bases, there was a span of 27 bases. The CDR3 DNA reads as TGTGCCAGCAGTGGGGGGGGAGGCAGGGGAGCATTTCTTCGCAATCAGCCCCAGCATTTT. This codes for CASSGGGGRGAFLRNQPQHF.

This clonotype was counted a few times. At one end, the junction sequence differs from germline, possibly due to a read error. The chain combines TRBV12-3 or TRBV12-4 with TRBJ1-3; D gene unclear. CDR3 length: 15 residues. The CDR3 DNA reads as TGTGCCAGCACCCGGTCGGGGAGCTCTAGAAACACCATATATTTT. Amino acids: CASTRSGSSRNTIYF.

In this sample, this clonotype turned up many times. The CDR3 DNA reads TGTGCCAGCAGCTTGGGTGTCTCCTACGAGCAGTACTTC. This codes for CASSLGVSYEQYF. The rearrangement links TRBV7-9 to TRBJ2-7; D unresolved. Trimming removed 3 bases at V and 0 bases at J, with 6 bases between. The CDR3 runs 13 residues. Germline CDR1 is SEHNR and CDR2 is FQNEAQ (reference sequence).

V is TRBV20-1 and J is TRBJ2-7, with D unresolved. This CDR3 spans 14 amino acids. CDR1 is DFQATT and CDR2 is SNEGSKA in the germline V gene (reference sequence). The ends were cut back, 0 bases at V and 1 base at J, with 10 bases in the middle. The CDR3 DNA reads TGCAGTGCTAGAGATCGCGGATATTCCTACGAGCAGTACTTC. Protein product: CSARDRGYSYEQYF.

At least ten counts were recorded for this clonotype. The CDR3 region has the DNA TGTGCCAGCAGCTTAGTTGCGGGAGCCAACGAGCAGTACTTC. Translated, it gives CASSLVAGANEQYF. The chain employs TRBV7-9 and TRBJ2-7; 7 positions match TRBD2. The CDR3 is 14 amino acids. Germline values: CDR1 SEHNR, CDR2 FQNEAQ (reference sequence). The junction had 5 bases not matched to a gene; V was cut back by 1 base and J by 5 bases.

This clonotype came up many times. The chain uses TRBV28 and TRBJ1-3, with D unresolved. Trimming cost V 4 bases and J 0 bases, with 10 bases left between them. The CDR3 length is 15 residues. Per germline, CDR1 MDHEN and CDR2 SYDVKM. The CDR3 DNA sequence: TGTGCCAGCAGTTATTTGCCATACTCTGGAAACACCATATATTTT. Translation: CASSYLPYSGNTIYF.